This T cell receptor (beta chain) emerged from a study of control samples from healthy donors and cancer patients. The CDR3 has 15 amino acids. With V trimmed by 3 bases and J by 6 bases, 5 bases remained unmatched. Germline-derived CDR1 and CDR2 are MNHNS and SASEGT. Here immunoSEQ multiplex PCR was the method, and the copy in TCRdb shows in-frame clones only, minus some. This sample carries roughly 200,000 clones, about 94% of them seen once, and the ten largest clones take approximately 1.4%. The chain joins TRBV6-1 to TRBJ2-5, with 12 bases that match TRBD1. The sample taken for sequencing was blood. The clonotype was recovered from a man aged 45 to 65 in good health. The CDR3 here is CASSEGTGGWKTQYF. As DNA, the CDR3 is TGTGCCAGCAGTGAGGGGACAGGGGGCTGGAAGACCCAGTACTTC.